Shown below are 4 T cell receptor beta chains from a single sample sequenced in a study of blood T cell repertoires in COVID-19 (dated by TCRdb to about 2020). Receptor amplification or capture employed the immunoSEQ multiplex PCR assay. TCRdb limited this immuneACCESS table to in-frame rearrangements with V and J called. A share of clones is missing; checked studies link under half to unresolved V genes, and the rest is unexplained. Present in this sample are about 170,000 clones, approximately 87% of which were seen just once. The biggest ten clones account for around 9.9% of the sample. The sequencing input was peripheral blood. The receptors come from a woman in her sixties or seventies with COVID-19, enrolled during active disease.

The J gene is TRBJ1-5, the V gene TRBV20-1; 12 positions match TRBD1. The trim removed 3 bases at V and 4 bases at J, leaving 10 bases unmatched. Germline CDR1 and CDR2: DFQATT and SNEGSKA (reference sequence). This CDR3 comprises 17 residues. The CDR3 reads CSASPGQGARVNQPQHF. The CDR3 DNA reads TGCAGTGCTAGTCCGGGACAGGGGGCGCGTGTTAATCAGCCCCAGCATTTT.

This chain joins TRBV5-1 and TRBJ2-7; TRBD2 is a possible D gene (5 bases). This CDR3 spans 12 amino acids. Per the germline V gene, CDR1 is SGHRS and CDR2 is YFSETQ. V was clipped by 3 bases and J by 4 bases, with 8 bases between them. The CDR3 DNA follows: TGCGCCAGCAGCTCCCGGGGTTACGAGCAGTACTTC. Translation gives CASSSRGYEQYF.

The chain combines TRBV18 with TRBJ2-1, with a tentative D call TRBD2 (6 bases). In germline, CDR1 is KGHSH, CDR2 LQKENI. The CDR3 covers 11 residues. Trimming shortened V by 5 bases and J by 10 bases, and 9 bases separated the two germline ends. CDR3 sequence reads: CASSAREEQFF. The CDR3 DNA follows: TGTGCCAGCTCAGCACGGGAGGAGCAGTTCTTC.

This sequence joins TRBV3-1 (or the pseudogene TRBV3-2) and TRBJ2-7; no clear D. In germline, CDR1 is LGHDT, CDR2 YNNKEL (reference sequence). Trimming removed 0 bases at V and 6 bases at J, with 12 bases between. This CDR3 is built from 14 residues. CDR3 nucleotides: TGTGCCAGCAGCCAAGATGTACTGCCGGGCGAGCAGTACTTC. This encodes CASSQDVLPGEQYF.